Each of the 5 T cell receptor beta chains below was sequenced from the same sample in a study of sequential checkpoint blockade in melanoma. Treatment noted: randomized to nivolumab then ipilimumab (arm A) or the reverse (arm B). Profiled with immunoSEQ multiplex PCR; TCRdb holds only in-frame clones, not every one. The sample includes over 1,000 clones, roughly 21% of them seen just once. The specimen comprised tumor tissue (inferred from file names), sampled from a patient given nivolumab and ipilimumab in sequence. The source of these receptors is a human donor with melanoma.

By frequency in the sample, this clone is medium-sized. The chain joins TRBV11-3 to TRBJ2-7, with D maybe TRBD2 (6 bases). Germline V gene lookup returns CDR1 SGHNT and CDR2 YENEEA. Deletions cut 5 bases from V and 6 bases from J, with 17 bases between. This CDR3 has 14 residues. In nucleotides, the CDR3 is TGTGCCAGCAGCAAACCGGGACTCTTGGGCGAGCAGTACTTC. It encodes CASSKPGLLGEQYF.

This clone is categorized as medium-sized. The rearrangement uses TRBV11-3 and TRBJ2-1, with 11 positions matching TRBD1. The CDR3 extends over 16 amino acids. After removal of 5 bases from V and 2 bases from J, the junction contained 5 bases not matched to a gene. Germline V lookup: CDR1 SGHNT, CDR2 YENEEA. The CDR3 DNA sequence: TGTGCCAGCAGCCGTGGGACAGGGGGAACCTACAATGAGCAGTTCTTC. This codes for CASSRGTGGTYNEQFF.

There are a few counts of this clone. The chain recombines TRBV5-1 with TRBJ2-3; 9 bases line up with TRBD1. Germline V CDR1 and CDR2: SGHRS, YFSETQ. V dropped 0 bases and J dropped 1; count of bases not matched to a gene: 3. CDR3 length: 16 residues. CDR3 in DNA: TGCGCCAGCAGCTTGGGAGGGGACAGGGGCACAGATACGCAGTATTTT. Amino acids: CASSLGGDRGTDTQYF.

This clone was picked up one time. This chain connects TRBV19 to TRBJ2-4, with D unclear. The CDR3 has 16 residues. Germline V gene lookup returns CDR1 LNHDA and CDR2 SQIVND (reference sequence). Deletions cut 1 base from V and 1 base from J, with 11 bases between. The CDR3 sequence is CASSIVTMGAKNIQYF. CDR3 bases: TGTGCCAGTAGTATAGTAACTATGGGGGCCAAAAACATTCAGTACTTC. The full variable domain, in which reference TRBV19 and TRBJ2-4 provide the parts outside the CDR3, is DGGITQSPKYLFRKEGQNVTLSCEQNLNHDAMYWYRQDPGQGLRLIYYSQIVNDFQKGDIAEGYSVSREKKESFPLTVTSAQKNPTAFYLCASSIVTMGAKNIQYFGAGTRLSVL.

There are a few counts of this clone. The chain links TRBV11-3 to TRBJ2-5; 11 nucleotides agree with TRBD1. The CDR3 has 14 amino acids. Losses at the gene ends were 5 bases for V and 5 bases for J; bases not matched to a gene: 4. Germline V CDR1 and CDR2: SGHNT, YENEEA. DNA for the CDR3: TGTGCCAGCAGCCGGACAGGGGGCATGGAGACCCAGTACTTC. Translation gives CASSRTGGMETQYF.